A selection of T cell receptor beta chains follows, all from one sample in a study of control samples from healthy donors and cancer patients. Repertoires were generated with immunoSEQ multiplex PCR, while TCRdb's copy carries only in-frame clones and drops some. This sample yields 150,000 or so clones, of which roughly 94% are seen a single time; more than 13% belongs to the top ten. Source material: PBMCs. The receptors were gathered from a man aged 60-69 years with colorectal cancer. The CDR3 runs from the conserved cysteine through the conserved F or W.

V	J	CDR3
TRBV3-1/TRBV3-2	TRBJ2-5	CASSSPTREETQYF
TRBV19	TRBJ2-7	CASMGGGEQYF
TRBV11-3	TRBJ2-1	CASSFGGGAYNEQFF
TRBV5-4	TRBJ2-1	CASSWGAGGSYNEQFF
TRBV28	TRBJ1-1	CASRPPALTEAFF
TRBV24-1	TRBJ2-7	CATSADSYEQYF
TRBV25-1	TRBJ2-5	CASSETGWGGETQYF
TRBV19	TRBJ2-3	CASSTLGTDTQYF
TRBV29-1	TRBJ1-1	CSVLQYMNTEAFF
TRBV19	TRBJ2-3	CASSIGGSTDTQYF
TRBV30	TRBJ1-1	CAWSVPDRDVTEAFF
TRBV7-2	TRBJ1-5	CASSLGREQPQHF
TRBV24-1	TRBJ2-5	CATSDLGTSGVETQYF
TRBV5-6	TRBJ1-2	CASSPTMESGGYTF
TRBV11-2	TRBJ1-2	CASSPPGQLNYGYTF
TRBV24-1	TRBJ1-5	CATSDPGDNQPQHF
TRBV12-3/TRBV12-4	TRBJ2-7	CASSRDRGIEQYF
TRBV5-1	TRBJ2-3	CASSLGAGFSTDTQYF
TRBV5-1	TRBJ1-2	CASSLLGANDYGYTF
TRBV5-1	TRBJ2-3	CASSLGLAGTDTQYF
TRBV7-9	TRBJ2-7	CASSLGQGIHEQYF
TRBV9	TRBJ1-5	CASSVGGAGNQPQHF
TRBV10-3	TRBJ2-2	CAISEAGGPGELFF
TRBV25-1	TRBJ1-6	CASSGQGNSPLHF
TRBV20-1	TRBJ2-1	CSASSSYNEQFF
TRBV19	TRBJ2-3	CASSIGPSGGSDTQYF
TRBV6-1	TRBJ1-2	CASSESGGRGYTF
TRBV5-1	TRBJ1-1	CASSLATGNTEAFF
TRBV12-3/TRBV12-4	TRBJ2-5	CASSLDRGETQYF